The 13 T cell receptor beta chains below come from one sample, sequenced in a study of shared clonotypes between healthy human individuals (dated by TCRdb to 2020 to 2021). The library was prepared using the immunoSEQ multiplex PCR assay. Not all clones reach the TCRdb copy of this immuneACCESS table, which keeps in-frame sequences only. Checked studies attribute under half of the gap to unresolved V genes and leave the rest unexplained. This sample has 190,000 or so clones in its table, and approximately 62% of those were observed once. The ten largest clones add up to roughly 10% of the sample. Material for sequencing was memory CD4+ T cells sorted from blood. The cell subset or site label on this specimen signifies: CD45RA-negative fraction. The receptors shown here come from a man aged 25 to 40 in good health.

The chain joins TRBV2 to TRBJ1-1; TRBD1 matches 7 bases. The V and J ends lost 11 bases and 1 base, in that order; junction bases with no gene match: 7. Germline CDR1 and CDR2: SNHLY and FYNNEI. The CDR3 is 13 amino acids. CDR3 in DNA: TGTGCCCGCCTCCGGGACAGGAACACTGAAGCTTTCTTT. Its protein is CARLRDRNTEAFF.

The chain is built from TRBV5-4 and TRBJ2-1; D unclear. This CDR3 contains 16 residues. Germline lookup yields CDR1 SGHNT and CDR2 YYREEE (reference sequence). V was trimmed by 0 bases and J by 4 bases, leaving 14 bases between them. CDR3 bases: TGTGCCAGCAGCTTGGCCTTCGGCGCTGAATACAATGAGCAGTTCTTC. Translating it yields CASSLAFGAEYNEQFF.

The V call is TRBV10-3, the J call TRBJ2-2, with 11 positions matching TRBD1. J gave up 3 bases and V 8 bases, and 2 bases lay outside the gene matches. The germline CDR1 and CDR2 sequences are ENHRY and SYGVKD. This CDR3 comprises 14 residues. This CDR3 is CAIRDRGDTGELFF. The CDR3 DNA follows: TGTGCCATCCGGGACAGGGGGGACACCGGGGAGCTGTTTTTT.

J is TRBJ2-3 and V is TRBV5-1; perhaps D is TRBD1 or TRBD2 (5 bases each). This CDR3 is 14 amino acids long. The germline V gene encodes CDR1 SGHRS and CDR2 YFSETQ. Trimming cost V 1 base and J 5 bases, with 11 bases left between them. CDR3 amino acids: CASSLSGDEDTQYF. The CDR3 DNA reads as TGCGCCAGCAGCTTGTCCGGGGACGAAGATACGCAGTATTTT.

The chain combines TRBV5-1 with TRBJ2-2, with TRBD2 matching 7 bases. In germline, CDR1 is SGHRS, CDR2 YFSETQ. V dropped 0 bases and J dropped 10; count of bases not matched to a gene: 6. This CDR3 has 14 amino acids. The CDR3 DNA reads TGCGCCAGCAGCTTGGGGCGGGAGTCGGCGGAGCTGTTTTTT. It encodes CASSLGRESAELFF. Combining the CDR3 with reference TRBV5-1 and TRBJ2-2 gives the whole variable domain KAGVTQTPRYLIKTRGQQVTLSCSPISGHRSVSWYQQTPGQGLQFLFEYFSETQRNKGNFPGRFSGRQFSNSRSEMNVSTLELGDSALYLCASSLGRESAELFFGEGSRLTVL.

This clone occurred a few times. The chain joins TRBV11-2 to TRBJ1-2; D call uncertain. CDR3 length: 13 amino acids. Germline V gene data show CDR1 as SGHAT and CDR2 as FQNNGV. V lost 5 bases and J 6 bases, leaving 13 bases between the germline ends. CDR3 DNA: TGTGCCAGCAGCCACGGTAGTCACAATGGCTACACCTTC. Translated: CASSHGSHNGYTF.

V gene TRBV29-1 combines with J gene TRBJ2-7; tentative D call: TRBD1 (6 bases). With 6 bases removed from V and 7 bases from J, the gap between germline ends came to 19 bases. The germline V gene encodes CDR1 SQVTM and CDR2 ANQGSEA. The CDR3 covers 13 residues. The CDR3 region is CSVRAAITGEQYF. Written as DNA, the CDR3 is TGCAGCGTCCGGGCGGCAATTACAGGGGAGCAGTACTTC.

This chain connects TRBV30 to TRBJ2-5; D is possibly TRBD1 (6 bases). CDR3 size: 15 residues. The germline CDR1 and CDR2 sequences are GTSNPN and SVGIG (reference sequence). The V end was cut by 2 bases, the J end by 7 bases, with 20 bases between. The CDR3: CAWSPWTVGRGTQYF. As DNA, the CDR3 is TGTGCCTGGAGTCCCTGGACAGTGGGGCGAGGGACCCAGTACTTC. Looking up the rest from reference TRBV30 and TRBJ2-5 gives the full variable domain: SQTIHQWPATLVQPVGSPLSLECTVEGTSNPNLYWYRQAAGRGLQLLFYSVGIGQISSEVPQNLSASRPQDRQFILSSKKLLLSDSGFYLCAWSPWTVGRGTQYFGPGTRLLVL.

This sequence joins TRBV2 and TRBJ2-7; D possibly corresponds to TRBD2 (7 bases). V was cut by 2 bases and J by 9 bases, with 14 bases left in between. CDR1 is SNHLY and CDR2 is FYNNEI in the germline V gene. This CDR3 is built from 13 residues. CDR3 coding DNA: TGTGCCAGCAGTGAAAGCGGGACAACAGGGCAGTACTTC. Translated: CASSESGTTGQYF.

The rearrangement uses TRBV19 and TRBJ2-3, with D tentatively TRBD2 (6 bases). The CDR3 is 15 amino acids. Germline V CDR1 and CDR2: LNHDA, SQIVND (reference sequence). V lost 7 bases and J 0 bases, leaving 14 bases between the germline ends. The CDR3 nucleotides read TGTGCCAGTATACGAGGGGACTCAAGCACAGATACGCAGTATTTT. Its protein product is CASIRGDSSTDTQYF.

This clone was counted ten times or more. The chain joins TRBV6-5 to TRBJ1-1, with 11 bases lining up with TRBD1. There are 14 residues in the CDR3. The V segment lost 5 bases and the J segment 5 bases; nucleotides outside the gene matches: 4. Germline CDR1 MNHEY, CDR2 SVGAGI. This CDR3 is CASSRGDRGTEAFF. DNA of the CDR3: TGTGCCAGCAGTAGGGGGGACAGGGGGACTGAAGCTTTCTTT.

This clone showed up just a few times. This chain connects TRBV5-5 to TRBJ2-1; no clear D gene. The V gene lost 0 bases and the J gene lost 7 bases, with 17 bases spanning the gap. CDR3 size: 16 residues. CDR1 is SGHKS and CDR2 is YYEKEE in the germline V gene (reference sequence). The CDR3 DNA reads TGTGCCAGCAGCTTGGCCTTGTTTCCCAATTCGAATGAGCAGTTCTTC. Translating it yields CASSLALFPNSNEQFF.

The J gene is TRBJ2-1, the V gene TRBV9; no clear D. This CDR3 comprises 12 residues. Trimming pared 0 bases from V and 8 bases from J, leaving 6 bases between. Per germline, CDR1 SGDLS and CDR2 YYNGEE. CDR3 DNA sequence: TGTGCCAGCAGCGTAGATTCGTATGAGCAGTTCTTC. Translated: CASSVDSYEQFF.